Following are 17 T cell receptor beta chains from one sample sequenced in a study of T cells in Graves' hyperthyroidism and ophthalmopathy. RNA transcripts served as the template for amplifying TCR beta CDR3 regions. With the HTBI primer set, the TCR CDR3 went through a first round of RT-PCR. TCRdb called the multiplex PCR reads again in MiXCR, with one record for every CDR3 protein. The sample has about 400,000 distinct CDR3 sequences; 15% to 17% are singletons. Sequencing was carried out using blood. The receptor source for this set is a woman aged 18 to 35 with Graves' hyperthyroidism.

This clonotype was observed at least ten times. This rearrangement joins TRBV12-3 or TRBV12-4 to TRBJ2-2; no definite D call. The CDR3 spans 14 residues. Trimming cost V 8 bases and J 0 bases, with 10 bases left between them. The chain's CDR3 is CASGTPSNTGELFF. Written as DNA, the CDR3 is TGTGCCAGCGGCACTCCCTCGAACACCGGGGAGCTGTTTTTT.

This clonotype has at least ten counts. The CDR3 DNA sequence: TGTGCCAGCAGCTCATTCACCCCCTACGAGCAGTACTTC. This sequence encodes CASSSFTPYEQYF. This sequence joins TRBV7-9 and TRBJ2-7; D is ambiguous. Germline-derived CDR1 and CDR2 are SEHNR and FQNEAQ (reference sequence). V lost 4 bases and J lost 2, with 9 bases in between. This CDR3 spans 13 amino acids.

This clonotype has ten or more counts. The V gene is TRBV28, the J gene TRBJ1-5; 8 bases are shared with TRBD1. Germline loops: CDR1 MDHEN, CDR2 SYDVKM. With V trimmed by 1 base and J by 4 bases, 3 bases remained unmatched. This CDR3 comprises 15 residues. DNA for the CDR3: TGTGCCAGCAGTTTATTAGGACAGGGTAATCAGCCCCAGCATTTT. Amino acids: CASSLLGQGNQPQHF.

This clonotype showed up just a few times. The chain joins TRBV29-1 to TRBJ2-7; D unresolved. Germline lookup yields CDR1 SQVTM and CDR2 ANQGSEA. The CDR3 sequence is 11 residues long. V was cut by 0 bases and J by 4 bases, with 4 bases left in between. CDR3 coding DNA: TGCAGCGTTGAAGAAGTATACGAGCAGTACTTC. Its translation: CSVEEVYEQYF.

This clonotype turned up a few times. The V and J genes are TRBV5-1 and TRBJ2-2; D unresolved. This CDR3 has 14 amino acids. CDR1 is SGHRS and CDR2 is YFSETQ in the germline V gene. Trimming removed 0 bases at V and 9 bases at J, with 12 bases between. The CDR3 loop is CASSLAFSRRELFF. The CDR3 coding sequence is TGCGCCAGCAGCTTGGCCTTCTCTCGCCGGGAGCTGTTTTTT.

This clonotype was counted at least ten times. The chain is built from TRBV11-2 and TRBJ2-7, with TRBD2 matching over 7 bases. From germline, CDR1 is SGHAT and CDR2 FQNNGV. This CDR3 spans 15 amino acids. The trim removed 3 bases at V and 4 bases at J, leaving 9 bases unmatched. CDR3 amino acids: CASSFPASGNYEQYF. The CDR3 DNA follows: TGTGCCAGCAGCTTTCCGGCTAGCGGAAATTACGAGCAGTACTTC.

This clonotype was counted ten times or more. This chain uses TRBV3-1 with TRBJ1-5; no clear D. The germline V and J ends were trimmed by 7 bases and 3 bases, with 13 bases remaining between them. Germline CDR1 LGHDT, CDR2 YNNKEL (reference sequence). This CDR3 has 14 amino acids. Written as DNA, the CDR3 is TGTGCCAGCAACCCTGCGGGTACCAATCAGCCCCAGCATTTT. Its translation: CASNPAGTNQPQHF.

The gene calls are TRBV6-1 and TRBJ2-5; TRBD2 aligns across 10 bases. In germline, CDR1 is MNHNS, CDR2 SASEGT. V lost 1 base and J lost 5; bases outside the gene matches: 10. The CDR3 length is 17 residues. DNA for the CDR3: TGTGCCAGCAGTGAAGGAAGGGCTAGCGGGAGTTGGGAGACCCAGTACTTC. Encoded protein: CASSEGRASGSWETQYF.

This clonotype was counted at least ten times. The rearrangement links TRBV6-2 or TRBV6-3 to TRBJ2-5, with no clear D. Germline V gene lookup returns CDR1 MNHEY and CDR2 SVGEGT. V was pared by 2 bases and J by 7 bases, with 11 bases between. This CDR3 contains 13 residues. CDR3 amino acids: CASSYGPSGTQYF. CDR3 nucleotides: TGTGCCAGCAGTTACGGACCCTCAGGGACCCAGTACTTC.

The chain carries TRBV5-1 and TRBJ2-2; 11 bases are a match to TRBD2. Germline CDR1 and CDR2: SGHRS and YFSETQ. J was trimmed by 5 bases and V by 0 bases; bases with no gene match: 12. This CDR3 has 19 residues. CDR3 region: CASSLVRTSGGPPTGELFF. The DNA of the CDR3 is TGCGCCAGCAGCTTGGTACGTACTAGCGGGGGCCCGCCGACCGGGGAGCTGTTTTTT.

Notes on this clonotype: A read error may account for a junction end that differs from germline. This chain joins TRBV28 and TRBJ1-2; a weak D match, TRBD1 (5 bases). The CDR3 has 12 residues. Per germline, CDR1 MDHEN and CDR2 SYDVKM. CDR3 sequence reads: CASWGRAYGHTF. The CDR3 DNA follows: TGTGCCAGTTGGGGACGGGCATATGGCCACACCTTC.

The CDR3 spells CASSSEGAQSNQPQHF. In DNA form, the CDR3 reads TGTGCCAGCAGCTCCGAGGGGGCCCAGAGCAATCAGCCCCAGCATTTT. The J gene is TRBJ1-5, the V gene TRBV5-8; 7 bases align to TRBD1. V shed 3 bases, J shed 1 base, and the junction held 7 bases outside the gene matches. CDR3 length: 16 amino acids. Germline CDR1 is SGHTS and CDR2 is YDEGEE.

In its sample, this clonotype was seen many times. The rearrangement uses TRBV3-1 and TRBJ2-1; no clear D gene. CDR1 LGHDT and CDR2 YNNKEL come from the germline V gene (reference sequence). The length of the CDR3 is 14 residues. V was pared by 0 bases and J by 9 bases, with 12 bases between. As DNA, the CDR3 is TGTGCCAGCAGCCAAGAGGGGATTAATGTTGAGCAGTTCTTC. The encoded protein is CASSQEGINVEQFF.

With respect to this clonotype: This sequence may be a read error, since a much larger clone differs from it by one base. This chain links TRBV28 with TRBJ2-7; D ambiguous. The CDR3 consists of 12 residues. Germline V gene data show CDR1 as MDHEN and CDR2 as SYDVKM. Trimming cost V 1 base and J 2 bases, with 3 bases left between them. The CDR3 DNA reads TGTGCCAGCAGTTTATTGGCCTACGAGCAGTACTTC. Encoded protein: CASSLLAYEQYF.

This clonotype was observed many times. V usage is TRBV4-1 and J usage is TRBJ1-4; no clear D gene. This CDR3 spans 13 amino acids. V lost 3 bases and J 7 bases, leaving 9 bases between the germline ends. The germline gives CDR1 MGHRA, CDR2 YSYEKL. As DNA, the CDR3 is TGCGCCAGCAGCCAGGTCCCCGGTGAAAAACTGTTTTTT. Translated, it gives CASSQVPGEKLFF.

This clonotype was counted many times. V is TRBV19 and J is TRBJ1-2; no reliable D call. The CDR3 is 16 amino acids. Germline V gene sequence: CDR1 LNHDA, CDR2 SQIVND (reference sequence). V was shortened by 7 bases and J by 0 bases, with 18 bases between the two germline ends. Here the CDR3 reads CASTSAVGASNYGYTF. The CDR3 DNA is TGTGCCAGTACCTCGGCGGTCGGAGCTTCTAACTATGGCTACACCTTC.

This clonotype was recorded many times. The chain is built from TRBV10-1 and TRBJ2-5; D tentatively reads TRBD1 or TRBD2 (5 bases each). CDR1 is WNHNN, CDR2 SYGVQD, per germline (reference sequence). The V end was cut by 0 bases, the J end by 2 bases, with 10 bases between. The CDR3 extends over 15 amino acids. The chain's CDR3 is CASSESGAGQETQYF. DNA of the CDR3: TGCGCCAGCAGTGAGTCGGGAGCAGGGCAAGAGACCCAGTACTTC.